One sample yielded the 11 T cell receptor beta chains listed below, sequenced in a study of CD8+ T cells in alopecia areata (dated by TCRdb to 2017 to 2018). CD4+ cells from 4 to 6 biomarker-study patients were further sorted into CD25+CD127- cells. Library prep was done by the immunoSEQ multiplex PCR assay. For TCR sequencing, RNA was extracted from every sample and reverse transcribed into cDNA to serve as template. TCRdb provides this immuneACCESS table in a form limited to in-frame rearrangements. Some clones are lacking; in checked studies, under half of them reflect an unresolved V gene, and why the rest are absent is not known. The sample contains tens of thousands of clones, 60% to 65% of them found a single time. Of the sample, 3.5% to 5% is held by the ten largest clones. Sequenced: CD4+ Tregs sorted from blood. These TCRs come from a human donor with alopecia areata.

The V call is TRBV5-4, the J call TRBJ1-2, with D unresolved. The CDR3 has 12 residues. Between the trimmed V and J ends, which lost 4 bases and 7 bases, there was a span of 11 bases. Per germline, CDR1 SGHNT and CDR2 YYREEE (reference sequence). The CDR3 nucleotides read TGTGCCAGCAGCATTCCGGGGTTTGGCTACACCTTC. This codes for CASSIPGFGYTF. Full variable domain (missing parts from reference TRBV5-4 and TRBJ1-2): ETGVTQSPTHLIKTRGQQVTLRCSSQSGHNTVSWYQQALGQGPQFIFQYYREEENGRGNFPPRFSGLQFPNYSSELNVNALELDDSALYLCASSIPGFGYTFGSGTRLTVV.

V and J are TRBV5-6 and TRBJ2-5; possible D gene TRBD1, 5 bases. This CDR3 has 15 amino acids. V was shortened by 2 bases and J by 4 bases, with 15 bases between the two germline ends. In germline, CDR1 is SGHDT, CDR2 YYEEEE. The CDR3 region is CASSFRIGAVETQYF. CDR3 nucleotides: TGTGCCAGCAGCTTCCGGATAGGGGCGGTAGAGACCCAGTACTTC.

The rearrangement uses TRBV5-4 and TRBJ2-3; D remains unclear. The ends were cut back, 4 bases at V and 5 bases at J, with 11 bases in the middle. The germline V gene encodes CDR1 SGHNT and CDR2 YYREEE (reference sequence). The CDR3 has 13 residues. For the CDR3, the DNA is TGTGCCAGCAGCCTATCTATTGAAGATACGCAGTATTTT. Protein: CASSLSIEDTQYF.

The chain is built from TRBV6-5 and TRBJ2-1; a weak D match, TRBD2 (6 bases). The CDR3 is 13 residues long. Germline V gives CDR1 MNHEY, CDR2 SVGAGI. The V gene lost 1 base and the J gene lost 6 bases, with 7 bases spanning the gap. In DNA, the CDR3 is TGTGCCAGCAGTTACTTGGGGGGCAATGAGCAGTTCTTC. Protein sequence: CASSYLGGNEQFF.

By share, this clone counts as medium-sized. This chain joins TRBV15 and TRBJ2-7; TRBD2 agrees at 7 bases. Germline trimming cut 6 bases from V and 0 bases from J; bases unmatched to any gene: 5. CDR3 size: 14 residues. Germline V gene data show CDR1 as LNHNV and CDR2 as YYDKDF (reference sequence). The CDR3 protein is CATSKREHSYEQYF. The CDR3 bases are TGTGCCACCAGTAAGCGGGAACACTCCTACGAGCAGTACTTC.

CDR3 loop: CSVGRADTQYF. DNA of the CDR3: TGCAGCGTGGGGCGAGCAGATACGCAGTATTTT. The genes are TRBV29-1 and TRBJ2-3; D may be TRBD1 (5 bases). Germline values: CDR1 SQVTM, CDR2 ANQGSEA. Trimming stripped 6 bases from V and 4 bases from J, with 8 bases between. The CDR3 runs 11 residues.

Comments on this clone: The junction differs from germline at one of its ends, possibly a read error. V is TRBV6-4 and J is TRBJ1-2, with D hard to call. The CDR3 consists of 10 residues. Germline loops: CDR1 MRHNA, CDR2 SNTAGT. CDR3 coding DNA: TGTGCCAGCAGTGACAGGGAGGAAGCCTTC. Encoded protein: CASSDREEAF.

This sequence joins TRBV29-1 and TRBJ2-5; D is possibly TRBD2 (6 bases). The V end was cut by 3 bases, the J end by 2 bases, with 10 bases between. CDR1 SQVTM and CDR2 ANQGSEA come from the germline V gene. CDR3 length: 13 amino acids. The CDR3 DNA sequence: TGCAGCGTTGAGCAAAGCGGGCAAGAGACCCAGTACTTC. Its protein is CSVEQSGQETQYF.

The chain uses TRBV28 and TRBJ2-7, with 12 nucleotides matching TRBD2. Losses at the gene ends were 8 bases for V and 7 bases for J; bases not matched to a gene: 9. Germline CDR1 and CDR2: MDHEN and SYDVKM. The length of the CDR3 is 14 residues. The CDR3 bases are TGTGCCAGCGTCGGACTAGCGGGAATAAGGGAGCAGTACTTC. It encodes CASVGLAGIREQYF.

The chain uses TRBV6-6 and TRBJ2-1; 9 bases line up with TRBD2. This CDR3 has 15 amino acids. Per the germline V gene, CDR1 is MNHNY and CDR2 is SVGAGI (reference sequence). V was pared by 2 bases and J by 4 bases, with 3 bases of the junction left unmatched. CDR3 region: CASSYGLAKYNEQFF. CDR3 DNA: TGTGCCAGCAGTTACGGACTAGCGAAATACAATGAGCAGTTCTTC.

The chain joins TRBV28 to TRBJ1-1; possible D gene TRBD1, 5 bases. This CDR3 comprises 12 residues. CDR1 is MDHEN, CDR2 SYDVKM, per germline. Deletions cut 5 bases from V and 4 bases from J, with 8 bases between. The CDR3 sequence: CASSPTGTEAFF. CDR3 sequence (DNA): TGTGCCAGCAGTCCCACAGGCACTGAAGCTTTCTTT. Variable domain in full (rest from reference TRBV28 and TRBJ1-1): DVKVTQSSRYLVKRTGEKVFLECVQDMDHENMFWYRQDPGLGLRLIYFSYDVKMKEKGDIPEGYSVSREKKERFSLILESASTNQTSMYLCASSPTGTEAFFGQGTRLTVV.